This passage covers 30 T cell receptor beta chains from one sample sequenced in a study of shared clonotypes between healthy human individuals. Method: immunoSEQ multiplex PCR; TCRdb's copy keeps in-frame clones and lacks some. This sample has fewer than 3 million clones; approximately 90% occur once, and the top ten carry 0.3% to 0.45%. Sequenced sample: naive CD4+ T cells from PBMCs. Subset: CD45RA+ positively selected. The receptors originated from a young man in good health. Some clones in this sample may be carry-over from other donors' samples.

CDR3 loop: CASRPWGSYEQYF. In DNA form, the CDR3 reads TGTGCCAGCAGGCCCTGGGGCAGCTACGAGCAGTACTTC. This chain links TRBV28 with TRBJ2-7, with D maybe TRBD1 (5 bases). From germline, CDR1 is MDHEN and CDR2 SYDVKM. The CDR3 has 13 amino acids. Trimming took off 6 bases at V and 3 bases at J, with 12 bases between the two ends.

The V gene is TRBV9, the J gene TRBJ2-1; 8 bases are shared with TRBD2. CDR3 size: 16 residues. J lost 2 bases, V lost 5 bases, and 9 bases had no gene match. Germline V CDR1 and CDR2: SGDLS, YYNGEE. The CDR3 DNA sequence: TGTGCCAGCAGTGAGATAGCGGGATTCACCTACAATGAGCAGTTCTTC. It specifies CASSEIAGFTYNEQFF.

The V and J genes are TRBV7-2 and TRBJ2-1; D is perhaps TRBD2 (6 bases). Germline CDR1 reads SGHTA; CDR2 reads FQGNSA. V lost 1 base and J lost 4, with 11 bases in between. The CDR3 is made up of 15 amino acids. CDR3 DNA sequence: TGTGCCAGCAGCTTAGGGAGGGCCGCTTACAATGAGCAGTTCTTC. It encodes CASSLGRAAYNEQFF.

This clone was recorded once. This chain uses TRBV9 with TRBJ1-1, with a tentative D call TRBD1 (5 bases). Trimming shortened V by 1 base and J by 4 bases, and 11 bases separated the two germline ends. The germline V gene has CDR1 SGDLS and CDR2 YYNGEE. This CDR3 spans 14 amino acids. CDR3 sequence (DNA): TGTGCCAGCAGCGTATCAGGGCGTGGCACTGAAGCTTTCTTT. Translated: CASSVSGRGTEAFF.

The rearrangement uses TRBV7-6 and TRBJ2-1; 10 positions agree with TRBD2. The junction had 4 bases not matched to a gene; V was cut back by 1 base and J by 1 base. This CDR3 has 17 residues. CDR1 and CDR2 (germline): SGHVS, FNYEAQ. CDR3 nucleotide sequence: TGTGCCAGCAGCTTAGGGGGACTAGCGAGATCCTACAATGAGCAGTTCTTC. Translating gives CASSLGGLARSYNEQFF.

This clone has a handful of counts. The chain recombines TRBV15 with TRBJ1-1; no firm D call. The CDR3 contains 12 residues. Trimming left V 4 bases short and J 8 bases short, with 11 bases between. Germline values: CDR1 LNHNV, CDR2 YYDKDF (reference sequence). CDR3 residues: CATSKRGQEAFF. CDR3 in DNA: TGTGCCACCAGCAAGAGAGGCCAAGAAGCTTTCTTT.

This chain links TRBV9 with TRBJ2-7; D not certain. V was clipped by 0 bases and J by 7 bases, with 14 bases between them. The CDR3 covers 14 residues. Germline CDR1 and CDR2: SGDLS and YYNGEE. CDR3 region: CASSVGVAAWEQYF. The CDR3 bases are TGTGCCAGCAGCGTAGGTGTTGCTGCTTGGGAGCAGTACTTC.

The V gene is TRBV6-5, the J gene TRBJ1-1; D call uncertain. Germline loops: CDR1 MNHEY, CDR2 SVGAGI. This CDR3 comprises 13 residues. Trimming removed 2 bases at V and 4 bases at J, with 8 bases between. The CDR3 DNA follows: TGTGCCAGCAGTTACACGGAGTCCACTGAAGCTTTCTTT. Protein sequence: CASSYTESTEAFF.

On this clone itself: The same CDR3 arises from other DNA sequences in this sample as well. The chain employs TRBV28 and TRBJ2-7; 13 positions agree with TRBD2. In germline, CDR1 is MDHEN, CDR2 SYDVKM. V was pared by 5 bases and J by 4 bases, with 8 bases of the junction left unmatched. CDR3 length: 16 residues. CDR3 in DNA: TGTGCCAGCAGTGGTACTAGCGGGAGGGCCCTGTACGAGCAGTACTTC. As protein: CASSGTSGRALYEQYF.

A single count supports this clone. V is TRBV5-1 and J is TRBJ1-6, with D perhaps TRBD1 (6 bases). In germline, CDR1 is SGHRS, CDR2 YFSETQ. The CDR3 length is 16 residues. Deletions cut 4 bases from V and 7 bases from J, with 18 bases between. DNA for the CDR3: TGCGCCAGCAGCGGAGGATCCGGGACAACAAATTCACCCCTCCACTTT. Translating gives CASSGGSGTTNSPLHF.

The gene calls are TRBV30 and TRBJ1-5, with unresolved D. Germline values: CDR1 GTSNPN, CDR2 SVGIG (reference sequence). The CDR3 consists of 13 residues. V lost 2 bases and J 4 bases, leaving 9 bases between the germline ends. Here the CDR3 DNA reads TGTGCCTGGAGTTACGGGCGAAATCAGCCCCAGCATTTT. As protein: CAWSYGRNQPQHF.

The CDR3 DNA reads as TGTGCCAGTGCAGATCGGACAGCACAAGAGACCCAGTACTTC. Its protein is CASADRTAQETQYF. The rearrangement links TRBV27 to TRBJ2-5; D perhaps matches TRBD1 (6 bases). The germline V and J ends were trimmed by 9 bases and 2 bases, with 16 bases remaining between them. CDR1 and CDR2 from the germline V gene are MNHEY and SMNVEV (reference sequence). The CDR3 is 14 amino acids.

The chain couples TRBV7-6 to TRBJ1-3; D not certain. CDR3 length: 17 amino acids. Germline V gives CDR1 SGHVS, CDR2 FNYEAQ. Trimming took 3 bases from V and 0 from J, leaving 15 bases between them. The CDR3 DNA reads as TGTGCCAGCAGCTTGACTGATCTCAGAAGCTCTGGAAACACCATATATTTT. Translation: CASSLTDLRSSGNTIYF. The full variable domain, rest sourced from reference TRBV7-6 and TRBJ1-3, is GAGVSQSPRYKVTKRGQDVALRCDPISGHVSLYWYRQALGQGPEFLTYFNYEAQQDKSGLPNDRFSAERPEGSISTLTIQRTEQRDSAMYRCASSLTDLRSSGNTIYFGEGSWLTVV.

The chain is built from TRBV4-2 and TRBJ1-5; no definite D call. Germline V lookup: CDR1 LGHNA, CDR2 YNFKEQ. Trimming took off 5 bases at V and 7 bases at J, with 12 bases between the two ends. The CDR3 runs 13 residues. The CDR3 is CASSGSRSQPQHF. Written as DNA, the CDR3 is TGTGCCAGCAGCGGGTCGAGGAGCCAGCCCCAGCATTTT.

This clone was recorded once. The chain links TRBV2 to TRBJ1-6; D remains ambiguous. Germline V gives CDR1 SNHLY, CDR2 FYNNEI. The V end was cut by 4 bases, the J end by 7 bases, with 8 bases between. CDR3 size: 13 residues. Here the CDR3 DNA reads TGTGCCAGCAGTGCGGATTTGAATTCACCCCTCCACTTT. It specifies CASSADLNSPLHF. Looking up the rest from reference TRBV2 and TRBJ1-6 gives the full variable domain: EPEVTQTPSHQVTQMGQEVILRCVPISNHLYFYWYRQILGQKVEFLVSFYNNEISEKSEIFDDQFSVERPDGSNFTLKIRSTKLEDSAMYFCASSADLNSPLHFGNGTRLTVT.

The chain carries TRBV6-6 and TRBJ2-3; 13 bases map to TRBD2. This CDR3 is built from 15 residues. The J segment lost 3 bases and the V segment lost 6 bases, leaving 3 bases of the junction unmatched. Germline-derived CDR1 and CDR2 are MNHNY and SVGAGI (reference sequence). This CDR3 is CASREGLAGTDTQYF. The CDR3, as DNA: TGTGCCAGCAGGGAGGGACTAGCGGGAACAGATACGCAGTATTTT.

This clone was seen a few times. The chain recombines TRBV7-9 with TRBJ1-3; D ambiguous. This CDR3 comprises 15 residues. Germline V gene sequence: CDR1 SEHNR, CDR2 FQNEAQ (reference sequence). V was pared by 1 base and J by 0 bases, with 7 bases between. This CDR3 reads CASSLGPRSGNTIYF. CDR3 DNA sequence: TGTGCCAGCAGCTTAGGGCCTCGCTCTGGAAACACCATATATTTT.

This clone was observed once. J is TRBJ2-1 and V is TRBV10-1, with D uncertain. V was pared by 2 bases and J by 11 bases, with 10 bases between. This CDR3 spans 12 amino acids. Germline assignment: CDR1 WNHNN and CDR2 SYGVQD (reference sequence). The CDR3 DNA sequence: TGCGCCAGCAGTGAGGGAATAATCCAGCAGTTCTTC. Protein: CASSEGIIQQFF.

The genes are TRBV4-1 and TRBJ2-1; 7 bases line up with TRBD2. This CDR3 has 17 residues. CDR1 is MGHRA, CDR2 YSYEKL, per germline. V lost 2 bases to trimming and J lost 4 bases; unmatched junction nucleotides: 11. The CDR3 DNA sequence: TGCGCCAGCAGCCAAAAAGGGGCGGGACTAACATACAATGAGCAGTTCTTC. Its protein product is CASSQKGAGLTYNEQFF.

The V gene is TRBV4-1, the J gene TRBJ2-7; D call uncertain. Germline CDR1 reads MGHRA; CDR2 reads YSYEKL. The CDR3 is made up of 13 amino acids. V was trimmed by 2 bases and J by 6 bases, leaving 11 bases between them. CDR3 DNA sequence: TGCGCCAGCAGCCAAATACTTTTGGGCGAGCAGTACTTC. Its translation is CASSQILLGEQYF.

The chain combines TRBV7-2 with TRBJ2-1, with D tentatively TRBD1 (6 bases). CDR1 and CDR2 from the germline V gene are SGHTA and FQGNSA. The CDR3 runs 13 residues. The germline V and J ends were trimmed by 3 bases and 6 bases, with 9 bases remaining between them. CDR3 DNA: TGTGCCAGCAGCTTGCACAGGGTCAATGAGCAGTTCTTC. This sequence encodes CASSLHRVNEQFF.

V and J are TRBV5-1 and TRBJ2-7; 8 bases agree with TRBD1. V lost 3 bases, J lost 2 bases, and 4 bases stayed unmatched. CDR1 and CDR2 from the germline V gene are SGHRS and YFSETQ. CDR3 length: 14 amino acids. CDR3 loop: CASSWGQETYEQYF. The CDR3 DNA sequence: TGCGCCAGCAGCTGGGGACAGGAAACCTACGAGCAGTACTTC.

The chain carries TRBV30 and TRBJ1-2; D gene ambiguous. The V gene's germline CDR1 is GTSNPN and CDR2 SVGIG (reference sequence). V was cut by 0 bases and J by 4 bases, with 15 bases left in between. The CDR3 totals 15 residues. This CDR3 is CAWSVYLGSPYGYTF. Written as DNA, the CDR3 is TGTGCCTGGAGTGTATACCTTGGCAGCCCCTATGGCTACACCTTC.

The V and J genes are TRBV28 and TRBJ2-7; 11 bases agree with TRBD1. Looked up from germline, CDR1 is MDHEN and CDR2 is SYDVKM. CDR3 length: 16 amino acids. The V segment lost 3 bases and the J segment 6 bases; nucleotides outside the gene matches: 10. The CDR3 sequence: CASSFLTGTGGGEQYF. CDR3 in DNA: TGTGCCAGCAGTTTTCTGACTGGGACAGGGGGAGGCGAGCAGTACTTC.

This clone was seen a few times. The chain couples TRBV10-1 to TRBJ2-7, with TRBD2 matching over 7 bases. This CDR3 is 14 amino acids long. CDR1 and CDR2 (germline): WNHNN, SYGVQD (reference sequence). Losses at the gene ends were 2 bases for V and 5 bases for J; bases not matched to a gene: 6. The CDR3 region is CASSEGGSIHEQYF. DNA of the CDR3: TGCGCCAGCAGTGAGGGCGGGAGTATCCACGAGCAGTACTTC.

The J gene is TRBJ2-5, the V gene TRBV11-2; tentative D call: TRBD2 (6 bases). This CDR3 contains 16 residues. V dropped 1 base and J dropped 1 base, with 13 bases sitting between them. Looked up from germline, CDR1 is SGHAT and CDR2 is FQNNGV. Written as DNA, the CDR3 is TGTGCCAGCAGCTTAGCAGCTGAGGGACTCCAAGAGACCCAGTACTTC. This sequence encodes CASSLAAEGLQETQYF.

The rearrangement links TRBV2 to TRBJ2-2; D unresolved. Trimming took off 2 bases at V and 7 bases at J, with 8 bases between the two ends. The CDR3 is 13 amino acids. Looked up from germline, CDR1 is SNHLY and CDR2 is FYNNEI. The CDR3 sequence: CASSEMRNGELFF. CDR3 sequence (DNA): TGTGCCAGCAGTGAAATGCGGAACGGGGAGCTGTTTTTT. Variable domain in full (rest from reference TRBV2 and TRBJ2-2): EPEVTQTPSHQVTQMGQEVILRCVPISNHLYFYWYRQILGQKVEFLVSFYNNEISEKSEIFDDQFSVERPDGSNFTLKIRSTKLEDSAMYFCASSEMRNGELFFGEGSRLTVL.

The gene calls are TRBV6-6 and TRBJ1-4, with D maybe TRBD1 (6 bases). Germline V gives CDR1 MNHNY, CDR2 SVGAGI (reference sequence). Between the trimmed V and J ends, which lost 7 bases and 8 bases, there was a span of 17 bases. The CDR3 runs 14 residues. The CDR3 DNA sequence: TGTGCCAGCATGCGACAGGACGACTACGAAAAACTGTTTTTT. It encodes CASMRQDDYEKLFF.

The chain uses TRBV7-3 and TRBJ2-3; 9 nucleotides match TRBD2. The junction had 11 bases not matched to a gene; V was cut back by 4 bases and J by 6 bases. Germline values: CDR1 SGHTA, CDR2 FQGTGA. The CDR3 covers 16 residues. The CDR3 sequence: CASSSVTSGPPDTQYF. The DNA of the CDR3 is TGTGCCAGCAGCTCCGTGACTAGCGGTCCCCCGGATACGCAGTATTTT.

This clone was seen more than once but under ten times. The CDR3 DNA is TGTGCCTTCGACAGGAGGACTGAAGCTTTCTTT. This translates into CAFDRRTEAFF. The chain combines TRBV27 with TRBJ1-1; tentatively, D is TRBD1 (6 bases). Trimming stripped 11 bases from V and 5 bases from J, with 12 bases between. Germline V gene data show CDR1 as MNHEY and CDR2 as SMNVEV (reference sequence). The CDR3 length is 11 residues.